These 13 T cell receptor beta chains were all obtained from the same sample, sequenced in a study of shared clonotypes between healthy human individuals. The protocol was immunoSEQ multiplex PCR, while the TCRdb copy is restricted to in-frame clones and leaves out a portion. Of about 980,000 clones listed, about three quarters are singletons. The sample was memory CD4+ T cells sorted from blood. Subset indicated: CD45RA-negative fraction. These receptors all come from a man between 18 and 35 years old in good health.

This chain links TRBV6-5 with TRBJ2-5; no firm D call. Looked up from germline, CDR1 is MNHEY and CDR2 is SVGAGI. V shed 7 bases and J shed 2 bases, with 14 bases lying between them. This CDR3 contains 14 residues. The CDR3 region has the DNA TGTGCCAGCAAGACCCTAGGAGCACAAGAGACCCAGTACTTC. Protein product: CASKTLGAQETQYF.

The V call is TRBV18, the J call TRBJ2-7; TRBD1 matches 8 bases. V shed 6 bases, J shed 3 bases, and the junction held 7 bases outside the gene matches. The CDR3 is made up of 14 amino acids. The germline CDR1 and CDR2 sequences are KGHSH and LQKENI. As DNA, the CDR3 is TGTGCCAGCTCCCCCGACAGGGGACACTACGAGCAGTACTTC. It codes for CASSPDRGHYEQYF.

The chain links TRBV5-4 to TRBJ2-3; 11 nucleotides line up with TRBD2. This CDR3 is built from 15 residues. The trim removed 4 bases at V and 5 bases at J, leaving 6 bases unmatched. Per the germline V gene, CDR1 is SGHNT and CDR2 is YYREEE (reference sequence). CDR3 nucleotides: TGTGCCAGCAGCCTGAAAGGGACTAGCGGAGATACGCAGTATTTT. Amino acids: CASSLKGTSGDTQYF.

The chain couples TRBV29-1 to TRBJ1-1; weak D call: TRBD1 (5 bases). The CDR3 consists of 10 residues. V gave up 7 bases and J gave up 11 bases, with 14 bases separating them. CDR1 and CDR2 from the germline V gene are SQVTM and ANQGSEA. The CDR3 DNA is TGCAGCGCCTGGACAAGCGGGGCTTTCTTT. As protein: CSAWTSGAFF.

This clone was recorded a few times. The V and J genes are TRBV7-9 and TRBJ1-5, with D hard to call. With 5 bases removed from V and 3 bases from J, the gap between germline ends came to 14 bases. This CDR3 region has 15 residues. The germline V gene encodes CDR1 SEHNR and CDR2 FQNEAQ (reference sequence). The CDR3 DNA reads TGTGCCAGCAGCCCCCCAGCGGGTTCCAATCAGCCCCAGCATTTT. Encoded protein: CASSPPAGSNQPQHF.

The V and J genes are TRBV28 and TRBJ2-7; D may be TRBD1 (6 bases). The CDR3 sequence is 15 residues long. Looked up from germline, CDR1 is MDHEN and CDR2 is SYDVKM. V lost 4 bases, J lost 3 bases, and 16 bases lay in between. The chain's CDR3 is CASSSPDRFGYEQYF. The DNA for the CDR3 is TGTGCCAGCAGTTCACCAGACAGGTTTGGCTACGAGCAGTACTTC.

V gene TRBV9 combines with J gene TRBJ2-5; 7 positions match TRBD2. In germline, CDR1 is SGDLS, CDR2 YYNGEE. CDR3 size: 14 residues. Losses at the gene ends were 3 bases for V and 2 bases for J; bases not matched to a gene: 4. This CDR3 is CASSGGTKQETQYF. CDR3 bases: TGTGCCAGCAGCGGGGGGACTAAACAAGAGACCCAGTACTTC.

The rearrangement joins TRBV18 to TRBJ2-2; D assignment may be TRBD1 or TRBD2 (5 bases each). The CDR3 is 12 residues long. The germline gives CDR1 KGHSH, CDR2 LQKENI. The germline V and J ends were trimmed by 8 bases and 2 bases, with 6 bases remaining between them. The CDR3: CASGTNTGELFF. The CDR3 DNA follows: TGTGCCAGCGGGACCAACACCGGGGAGCTGTTTTTT.

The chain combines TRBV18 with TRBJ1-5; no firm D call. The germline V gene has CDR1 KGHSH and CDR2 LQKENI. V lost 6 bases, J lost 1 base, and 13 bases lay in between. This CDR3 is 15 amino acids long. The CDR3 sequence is CASSREGPSNQPQHF. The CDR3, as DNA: TGTGCCAGCTCGAGGGAAGGACCGAGCAATCAGCCCCAGCATTTT. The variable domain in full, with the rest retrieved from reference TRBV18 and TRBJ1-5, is NAGVMQNPRHLVRRRGQEARLRCSPMKGHSHVYWYRQLPEEGLKFMVYLQKENIIDESGMPKERFSAEFPKEGPSILRIQQVVRGDSAAYFCASSREGPSNQPQHFGDGTRLSIL.

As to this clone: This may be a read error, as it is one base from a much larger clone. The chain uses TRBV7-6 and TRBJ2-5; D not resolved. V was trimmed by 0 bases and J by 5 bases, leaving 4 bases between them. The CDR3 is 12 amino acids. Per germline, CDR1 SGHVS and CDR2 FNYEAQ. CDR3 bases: TGTGCCAGCAGCTTAGCGCAGGAGACCCAGTACTTC. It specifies CASSLAQETQYF.

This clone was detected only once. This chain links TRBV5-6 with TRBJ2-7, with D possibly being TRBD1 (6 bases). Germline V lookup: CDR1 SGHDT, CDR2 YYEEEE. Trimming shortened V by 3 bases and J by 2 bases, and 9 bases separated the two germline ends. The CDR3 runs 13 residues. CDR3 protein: CASSSDSTYEQYF. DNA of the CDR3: TGTGCCAGCAGCTCGGACAGTACCTACGAGCAGTACTTC.

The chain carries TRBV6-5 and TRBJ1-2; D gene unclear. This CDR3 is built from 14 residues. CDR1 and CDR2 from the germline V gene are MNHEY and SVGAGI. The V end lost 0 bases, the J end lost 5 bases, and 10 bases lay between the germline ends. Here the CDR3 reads CASSYSRYGYGYTF. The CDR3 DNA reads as TGTGCCAGCAGTTACTCGAGATACGGGTATGGCTACACCTTC.

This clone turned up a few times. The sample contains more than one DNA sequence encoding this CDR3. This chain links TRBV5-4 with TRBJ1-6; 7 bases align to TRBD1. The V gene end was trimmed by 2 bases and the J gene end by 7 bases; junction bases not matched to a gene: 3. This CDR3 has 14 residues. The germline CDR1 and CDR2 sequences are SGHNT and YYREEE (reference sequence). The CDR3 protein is CASSFEGANSPLHF. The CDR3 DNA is TGTGCCAGCAGCTTCGAGGGGGCGAATTCACCCCTCCACTTT. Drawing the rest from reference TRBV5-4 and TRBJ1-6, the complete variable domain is ETGVTQSPTHLIKTRGQQVTLRCSSQSGHNTVSWYQQALGQGPQFIFQYYREEENGRGNFPPRFSGLQFPNYSSELNVNALELDDSALYLCASSFEGANSPLHFGNGTRLTVT.